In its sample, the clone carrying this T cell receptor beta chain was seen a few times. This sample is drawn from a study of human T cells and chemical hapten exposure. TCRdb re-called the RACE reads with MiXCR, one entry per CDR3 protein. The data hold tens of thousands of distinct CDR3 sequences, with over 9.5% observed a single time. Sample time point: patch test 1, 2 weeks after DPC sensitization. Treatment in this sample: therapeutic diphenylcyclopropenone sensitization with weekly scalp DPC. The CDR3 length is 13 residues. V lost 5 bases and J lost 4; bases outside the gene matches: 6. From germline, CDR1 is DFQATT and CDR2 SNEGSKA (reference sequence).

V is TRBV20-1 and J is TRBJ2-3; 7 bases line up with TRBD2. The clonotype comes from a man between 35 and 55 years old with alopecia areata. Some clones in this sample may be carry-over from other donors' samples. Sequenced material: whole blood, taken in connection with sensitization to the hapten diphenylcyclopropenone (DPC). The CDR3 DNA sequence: TGCAGTGCTTTTGGGGGAGGGGCAGATACGCAGTATTTT. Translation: CSAFGGGADTQYF.